One sample yielded the 29 T cell receptor beta chains listed below, sequenced in a study of T cells after posttransplantation cyclophosphamide. The repertoire was sequenced with immunoSEQ multiplex PCR; TCRdb's copy has only in-frame clones and lacks some. Counted here are roughly 16,000 clones, around 90% occurring once; the ten biggest clones make up about 4%. Control samples came 1 year after myeloablative marrow transplants with methotrexate plus calcineurin inhibitor. Sequenced here: PBMCs, sampled after an allogeneic stem cell transplant with a calcineurin inhibitor and methotrexate. These receptors all stem from a male patient in his fifties who received an allogeneic stem cell transplant from an unrelated donor, was CMV-positive, and had chronic GVHD only. Some T cells may be transferred from the graft donor.

This chain uses TRBV7-9 with TRBJ2-3; 14 nucleotides align to TRBD2. CDR3 length: 18 residues. Germline V CDR1 and CDR2: SEHNR, FQNEAQ (reference sequence). With 5 bases clipped from V and 2 bases from J, the junction kept 9 bases outside the gene matches. In nucleotides, the CDR3 is TGTGCCAGCAGCCTAAGACTAGCGGGGGGGCCCAACACAGATACGCAGTATTTT. This gives the protein CASSLRLAGGPNTDTQYF.

Details on this clone: At the DNA level, this CDR3 is encoded by other sequences in the same sample as well. The chain carries TRBV18 and TRBJ2-7; TRBD2 might be the D (7 bases). The CDR3 runs to 14 residues. The ends were cut back, 3 bases at V and 5 bases at J, with 14 bases in the middle. Germline CDR1 KGHSH, CDR2 LQKENI. This CDR3 is CASSPPRGANEQYF. CDR3 nucleotide sequence: TGTGCCAGCTCACCCCCTCGGGGGGCCAACGAGCAGTACTTC.

This clone was counted a few times. The rearrangement links TRBV14 to TRBJ2-1; D possibly corresponds to TRBD2 (6 bases). CDR3 size: 16 residues. Per the germline V gene, CDR1 is SGHDN and CDR2 is FVKESK. V was cut by 4 bases and J by 5 bases, with 18 bases left in between. This CDR3 reads CASSLGAGRLDNEQFF. DNA for the CDR3: TGTGCCAGCAGCCTAGGGGCAGGGAGGTTGGACAATGAGCAGTTCTTC.

This chain connects TRBV7-9 to TRBJ2-1; weak D call: TRBD2 (6 bases). CDR1 is SEHNR, CDR2 FQNEAQ, per germline (reference sequence). The CDR3 contains 15 residues. V was shortened by 5 bases and J by 2 bases, with 13 bases between the two germline ends. The CDR3 DNA reads TGTGCCAGCAGCGACCGGGACTCAGCCTACAATGAGCAGTTCTTC. Its translation: CASSDRDSAYNEQFF.

V is TRBV4-1 and J is TRBJ1-1; weak D call: TRBD1 (6 bases). Germline-derived CDR1 and CDR2 are MGHRA and YSYEKL. The CDR3 length is 14 residues. Between the trimmed V and J ends, which lost 4 bases and 3 bases, there was a span of 12 bases. The CDR3 nucleotides are TGCGCCAGCAGCCCCGGGACACCCTACACTGAAGCTTTCTTT. Translating gives CASSPGTPYTEAFF.

This chain uses TRBV11-3 with TRBJ2-1; unclear D gene. Germline-derived CDR1 and CDR2 are SGHNT and YENEEA. Trimming left V 5 bases short and J 9 bases short, with 20 bases between. The CDR3 sequence is 15 residues long. In DNA, the CDR3 is TGTGCCAGCAGCGGAAGAGAGGAGTCACTGGGTGAGCAGTTCTTC. This encodes CASSGREESLGEQFF.

The chain recombines TRBV6-1 with TRBJ1-2; D remains unclear. V lost 7 bases to trimming and J lost 2 bases, with 17 bases between them. CDR1 and CDR2 (germline): MNHNS, SASEGT. The CDR3 covers 15 residues. The CDR3 sequence: CASKFSFWENYGYTF. The CDR3 DNA reads TGTGCCAGCAAATTCTCATTTTGGGAGAACTATGGCTACACCTTC.

The genes are TRBV4-3 and TRBJ2-5, with D possibly being TRBD2 (6 bases). The J call could be wrong; TRBJ2-7 is a better fit for the DNA end. Germline CDR1 reads LGHNA; CDR2 reads YSLEER. The CDR3 extends over 15 amino acids. CDR3 sequence reads: CASSQQAGGAYEQYF. In nucleotides, the CDR3 is TGCGCCAGCAGCCAACAAGCCGGGGGAGCCTACGAGCAGTACTTC.

V gene TRBV15 combines with J gene TRBJ2-7; 8 nucleotides line up with TRBD2. The CDR3 loop spans 14 amino acids. The germline gives CDR1 LNHNV, CDR2 YYDKDF (reference sequence). Trimming took 3 bases from V and 5 from J; bases not matched to a gene: 6. The CDR3 DNA reads TGTGCCACCAGCAGCGCTCGAGCGGGGGACGAGCAGTACTTC. The encoded protein is CATSSARAGDEQYF.

The chain links TRBV5-1 to TRBJ2-2; possible D gene TRBD1, 6 bases. Trimming removed 8 bases from V and 4 bases from J, with 21 bases in between. This CDR3 is 16 amino acids long. Germline CDR1 reads SGHRS; CDR2 reads YFSETQ. CDR3 sequence: CARSYRVAPSTGELFF. CDR3 DNA: TGCGCCAGGTCCTACAGGGTCGCCCCTAGCACCGGGGAGCTGTTTTTT.

The chain couples TRBV27 to TRBJ1-5; D remains ambiguous. The germline V gene encodes CDR1 MNHEY and CDR2 SMNVEV (reference sequence). The ends were cut back, 3 bases at V and 4 bases at J, with 7 bases in the middle. The CDR3 covers 13 residues. The CDR3 DNA reads as TGTGCCAGCAGTTTCCAGATAAATCAGCCCCAGCATTTT. Its translation: CASSFQINQPQHF.

This sequence joins TRBV10-3 and TRBJ2-7; the D gene is possibly TRBD2 (5 bases). The CDR3 loop spans 18 amino acids. Trimming shortened V by 1 base and J by 0 bases, and 19 bases separated the two germline ends. Germline V gives CDR1 ENHRY, CDR2 SYGVKD. CDR3 residues: CAISEWTGGRHSSYEQYF. CDR3 DNA sequence: TGTGCCATCAGTGAGTGGACCGGAGGTCGACACTCCTCCTACGAGCAGTACTTC.

The chain joins TRBV7-9 to TRBJ1-4, with 9 bases lining up with TRBD1. This CDR3 is 12 amino acids long. J lost 10 bases, V lost 10 bases, and 7 bases had no gene match. CDR1 and CDR2 (germline): SEHNR, FQNEAQ (reference sequence). The CDR3 DNA sequence: TGTGCCATCCCTACAGGGGGCGGAAAACTGTTTTTT. Residues: CAIPTGGGKLFF.

The V call is TRBV19, the J call TRBJ2-1; possibly TRBD2 for D (5 bases). This CDR3 spans 14 amino acids. V was clipped by 1 base and J by 10 bases, with 14 bases between them. Germline assignment: CDR1 LNHDA and CDR2 SQIVND (reference sequence). CDR3 nucleotide sequence: TGTGCCAGTAGTATAGGTCCCGGGGTCAGGGAGCAGTTCTTC. Protein product: CASSIGPGVREQFF.

This sequence joins TRBV18 and TRBJ1-1, with D possibly TRBD1 on 5 matching bases. The CDR3 covers 16 residues. The germline V gene has CDR1 KGHSH and CDR2 LQKENI. The V and J ends lost 0 bases and 4 bases respectively, with 15 bases between them. CDR3 sequence reads: CASSPPLEVGGTEAFF. Written as DNA, the CDR3 is TGTGCCAGCTCACCACCGTTGGAGGTCGGGGGCACTGAAGCTTTCTTT.

This chain joins TRBV7-9 and TRBJ1-1; D gene unclear. The CDR3 is made up of 11 amino acids. CDR1 and CDR2 (germline): SEHNR, FQNEAQ (reference sequence). Trimming took off 5 bases at V and 10 bases at J, with 11 bases between the two ends. The CDR3 is CASSLGDIAFF. In nucleotides, the CDR3 is TGTGCCAGCAGCCTAGGTGACATAGCTTTCTTT.

This clone was found a few times. The V and J genes are TRBV28 and TRBJ1-5; D is uncertain. The CDR3 loop spans 12 amino acids. Germline V lookup: CDR1 MDHEN, CDR2 SYDVKM. V lost 3 bases, J lost 6 bases, and 6 bases lay in between. CDR3 loop: CASSFAGQPQHF. DNA of the CDR3: TGTGCCAGCAGTTTTGCGGGTCAGCCCCAGCATTTT.

This clone has a single count. This chain uses TRBV11-2 with TRBJ1-4; unclear D gene. Germline V gene data show CDR1 as SGHAT and CDR2 as FQNNGV. This CDR3 has 12 amino acids. The V end was cut by 5 bases, the J end by 2 bases, with 3 bases between. In DNA, the CDR3 is TGTGCCAGCAGCCCTACTAATGAAAAACTGTTTTTT. This translates into CASSPTNEKLFF. The variable domain in full, with the rest retrieved from reference TRBV11-2 and TRBJ1-4, is EAGVAQSPRYKIIEKRQSVAFWCNPISGHATLYWYQQILGQGPKLLIQFQNNGVVDDSQLPKDRFSAERLKGVDSTLKIQPAKLEDSAVYLCASSPTNEKLFFGSGTQLSVL.

The V call is TRBV5-5, the J call TRBJ1-4; D is unclear. Germline assignment: CDR1 SGHKS and CDR2 YYEKEE (reference sequence). V was shortened by 1 base and J by 0 bases, with 4 bases between the two germline ends. The CDR3 covers 14 residues. The CDR3 nucleotides are TGTGCCAGCAGCTTGCCAACAACTAATGAAAAACTGTTTTTT. It is translated as CASSLPTTNEKLFF. The whole variable domain, remainder taken from reference TRBV5-5 and TRBJ1-4, is DAGVTQSPTHLIKTRGQQVTLRCSPISGHKSVSWYQQVLGQGPQFIFQYYEKEERGRGNFPDRFSARQFPNYSSELNVNALLLGDSALYLCASSLPTTNEKLFFGSGTQLSVL.

This clone was found once. The V and J genes are TRBV7-9 and TRBJ1-1; 7 bases fit TRBD1. CDR1 and CDR2 from the germline V gene are SEHNR and FQNEAQ (reference sequence). V was pared by 2 bases and J by 5 bases, with 5 bases of the junction left unmatched. The CDR3 is 14 amino acids. The CDR3 bases are TGTGCCAGCAGCTTACGACAGGGATTAACTGAAGCTTTCTTT. This translates into CASSLRQGLTEAFF.

The V call is TRBV6-1, the J call TRBJ1-5; D uncertain. The germline V gene has CDR1 MNHNS and CDR2 SASEGT. Deletions cut 1 base from V and 1 base from J, with 5 bases between. CDR3 length: 14 residues. The CDR3 sequence: CASSEGRSNQPQHF. The CDR3 bases are TGTGCCAGCAGTGAAGGGAGGAGCAATCAGCCCCAGCATTTT.

V and J are TRBV10-1 and TRBJ2-3; TRBD2 is a possible D gene (5 bases). Germline V gene lookup returns CDR1 WNHNN and CDR2 SYGVQD (reference sequence). CDR3 length: 15 amino acids. V was clipped by 3 bases and J by 5 bases, with 15 bases between them. The DNA for the CDR3 is TGCGCCAGCAGTGAACAACTAGATGGTAGAGATACGCAGTATTTT. It is translated as CASSEQLDGRDTQYF.

This sequence joins TRBV27 and TRBJ2-1, with 12 bases fitting TRBD1. The CDR3 contains 16 residues. The germline V gene has CDR1 MNHEY and CDR2 SMNVEV (reference sequence). Trimming removed 4 bases from V and 7 bases from J; junction bases left unmatched: 8. CDR3 sequence (DNA): TGTGCCAGCAGTTGGTTACCGGGACAGGGGGCGAATGAGCAGTTCTTC. Amino acids: CASSWLPGQGANEQFF.

The chain couples TRBV28 to TRBJ2-5; the match to TRBD2 covers 10 bases. The V segment lost 6 bases and the J segment 4 bases; nucleotides outside the gene matches: 11. Germline V lookup: CDR1 MDHEN, CDR2 SYDVKM. The CDR3 runs 16 residues. CDR3 protein: CASSPQLSGRRETQYF. The CDR3 DNA sequence: TGTGCCAGCAGCCCCCAGCTTAGCGGGAGGCGAGAGACCCAGTACTTC.

The chain recombines TRBV28 with TRBJ2-2, with D perhaps matching TRBD1 (5 bases). This CDR3 comprises 14 residues. The V end lost 3 bases, the J end lost 2 bases, and 7 bases lay between the germline ends. Germline V gives CDR1 MDHEN, CDR2 SYDVKM. CDR3 sequence: CASSLTANTGELFF. CDR3 sequence (DNA): TGTGCCAGCAGTTTGACAGCTAACACCGGGGAGCTGTTTTTT.

This clone showed up just once. V gene TRBV28 combines with J gene TRBJ1-2; D unclear. The CDR3 is 15 amino acids. V was shortened by 7 bases and J by 7 bases, with 22 bases between the two germline ends. Germline values: CDR1 MDHEN, CDR2 SYDVKM. Written as DNA, the CDR3 is TGTGCCAGCACTCTGGCGACGGACGGGATCAGTGGCTACACCTTC. This sequence encodes CASTLATDGISGYTF.

The chain joins TRBV11-2 to TRBJ2-5, with D perhaps TRBD2 (5 bases). Trimming removed 5 bases at V and 2 bases at J, with 9 bases between. CDR1 is SGHAT and CDR2 is FQNNGV in the germline V gene. The CDR3 spans 13 residues. Here the CDR3 reads CASSGPGQETQYF. The CDR3 DNA follows: TGTGCCAGCAGCGGCCCGGGACAAGAGACCCAGTACTTC.

V gene TRBV19 combines with J gene TRBJ2-3, with 10 bases that match TRBD2. CDR1 and CDR2 (germline): LNHDA, SQIVND (reference sequence). V lost 5 bases, J lost 2 bases, and 16 bases stayed unmatched. The CDR3 runs to 19 residues. DNA of the CDR3: TGTGCCAGTAGTGACGTTAGCGGGGGGTTTACAAAAGACACAGATACGCAGTATTTT. It is translated as CASSDVSGGFTKDTDTQYF.

This chain uses TRBV7-9 with TRBJ1-1, with a weak D call TRBD1 (5 bases). The CDR3 is 15 amino acids. The V gene lost 1 base and the J gene lost 8 bases, with 17 bases spanning the gap. Germline loops: CDR1 SEHNR, CDR2 FQNEAQ (reference sequence). CDR3 protein: CASSLETPGFTEAFF. The CDR3 DNA follows: TGTGCCAGCAGCTTAGAGACTCCAGGGTTCACCGAAGCTTTCTTT.